One and the same sample provided the 28 T cell receptor beta chains below, sequenced in a study of T cells expressing NK-cell markers (TCRdb year 2020). To prepare the library, 5' RACE was applied. Reads for this sample came from an Illumina HiSeq 2000. TCRdb reprocessed the reads, reporting each CDR3 protein sequence once and no DNA. The data table for this sample lists about 380,000 distinct CDR3 sequences. The ten largest clones capture 5.2% of the sample. Sequencing was done on a sample of blood T cells: a sorted CD56 or NKG2C T cell subset, CD4+ or CD8+ T cells, or bulk PBMC T cells (not recorded which). The receptors originated from a man aged 18-70 years in good health.

The chain links TRBV24-1 to TRBJ2-1; TCRdb proposes TRBD1, but this gene call is untestable without DNA. Germline V gives CDR1 KGHDR, CDR2 SFDVKD. There are 15 residues in the CDR3. The CDR3 region is CATSDRDRVYNEQFF.

This CDR3 reads CASQRAGQGGGSNIQYF. The chain employs TRBV6-1 and TRBJ2-4; the D call of TRBD2 rests on TCRdb alone, since no DNA is present to check it. Germline V gives CDR1 MNHNS, CDR2 SASEGT. The CDR3 sequence is 17 residues long.

The chain carries TRBV12-3 or TRBV12-4 and TRBJ2-3. The CDR3 totals 18 residues. CDR3 residues: CASSSTLLITTSTDTQYF.

The chain joins TRBV12-5 to TRBJ2-3; TCRdb's D call, TRBD1, is unchecked because there is no DNA. Per the germline V gene, CDR1 is LGHNT and CDR2 is FRNRAP. CDR3 size: 16 residues. The CDR3 here is CASGPPLGGNTDTQYF.

The chain joins TRBV11-2 to TRBJ2-7; TCRdb's D call of TRBD1 is untestable without DNA. The CDR3 has 13 residues. Looked up from germline, CDR1 is SGHAT and CDR2 is FQNNGV. The CDR3 is CASSSPRGRIRYF. The full variable domain, with the rest looked up from reference TRBV11-2 and TRBJ2-7, is EAGVAQSPRYKIIEKRQSVAFWCNPISGHATLYWYQQILGQGPKLLIQFQNNGVVDDSQLPKDRFSAERLKGVDSTLKIQPAKLEDSAVYLCASSSPRGRIRYFGPGTRLTVT.

The rearrangement links TRBV11-2 to TRBJ2-2; TCRdb's D call, TRBD1, is unchecked because there is no DNA. The CDR3 runs 16 residues. The V gene's germline CDR1 is SGHAT and CDR2 FQNNGV. CDR3 sequence reads: CASSSPGTGVTGELFF.

This chain connects TRBV6-6 to TRBJ1-1. CDR3 length: 12 amino acids. Germline CDR1 and CDR2: MNHNY and SVGAGI (reference sequence). The CDR3 reads CASRRGTTEAFF.

The V call is TRBV5-1, the J call TRBJ1-6. Germline assignment: CDR1 SGHRS and CDR2 YFSETQ. CDR3 length: 17 residues. CDR3 in amino acids: CASSFSQGAGIDSPLHF.

The chain employs TRBV12-3 or TRBV12-4 and TRBJ2-1; TCRdb lists TRBD2, though no DNA is available to test this call. The CDR3 length is 15 residues. The chain's CDR3 is CASSRLAGGNNEQFF.

The V call is TRBV27, the J call TRBJ2-7; no DNA is available, so the TRBD1 call from TCRdb remains unchecked. Germline V gene lookup returns CDR1 MNHEY and CDR2 SMNVEV (reference sequence). This CDR3 contains 14 residues. CDR3 amino acids: CASRSRDRGYEQYF.

The J gene is TRBJ2-1, the V gene TRBV12-3 or TRBV12-4. This CDR3 has 14 amino acids. The CDR3 here is CASSFRTPYNEQFF.

This chain joins TRBV7-2 and TRBJ1-2; TCRdb picks TRBD1, but there is no DNA to check that call. CDR3 size: 16 residues. CDR1 is SGHTA and CDR2 is FQGNSA in the germline V gene. CDR3 loop: CASSLAGAGQSYGYTF.

This chain joins TRBV1 and TRBJ2-1; TCRdb's assignment of TRBD2 cannot be checked, as there is no DNA. TRBV1 is a known pseudogene. The CDR3 loop spans 17 amino acids. The chain's CDR3 is CTSSHVIAGGPYNEQFF.

The genes are TRBV29-1 and TRBJ2-7; TCRdb's D gene call, TRBD1, goes unchecked for lack of DNA. The length of the CDR3 is 15 residues. Germline loops: CDR1 SQVTM, CDR2 ANQGSEA. The CDR3: CSVDEGRGSRYEQYF.

This rearrangement joins TRBV18 to TRBJ2-7; without DNA, the TCRdb call of TRBD1 cannot be checked. The length of the CDR3 is 13 residues. The V gene's germline CDR1 is KGHSH and CDR2 LQKENI. The CDR3 sequence: CASSPGAGSEQYF.

V gene TRBV7-9 combines with J gene TRBJ2-5. CDR1 and CDR2 from the germline V gene are SEHNR and FQNEAQ (reference sequence). There are 14 residues in the CDR3. This chain's CDR3 is CASSYFTDQETQYF.

The chain recombines TRBV6-1 with TRBJ1-5. Per the germline V gene, CDR1 is MNHNS and CDR2 is SASEGT. This CDR3 is 16 amino acids long. The CDR3 loop is CASSPPSGGGNQPQHF.

The V call is TRBV5-1, the J call TRBJ2-3; with no DNA, the TCRdb D assignment of TRBD2 cannot be verified. The CDR3 runs 18 residues. The germline V gene encodes CDR1 SGHRS and CDR2 YFSETQ. The CDR3 protein is CASSHGLAGGPGTDTQYF.

This chain joins TRBV10-3 and TRBJ1-1; the TCRdb D gene call, TRBD1, has no DNA to confirm it. The CDR3 sequence is 16 residues long. The V gene's germline CDR1 is ENHRY and CDR2 SYGVKD. CDR3 residues: CAISAGGQGGNTEAFF.

The V gene is TRBV12-3 or TRBV12-4, the J gene TRBJ2-2; the TCRdb call, TRBD1, lacks DNA for checking. The CDR3 runs to 15 residues. The CDR3 spells CASSPARQGTGELFF.

The gene calls are TRBV7-2 and TRBJ2-7. The germline gives CDR1 SGHTA, CDR2 FQGNSA. The CDR3 sequence is 13 residues long. CDR3 residues: CASSRSTAYEQYF.

V usage is TRBV3-1 and J usage is TRBJ2-6; TCRdb selects TRBD1, and the lack of DNA leaves this call unchecked. The CDR3 is 18 residues long. The germline V gene encodes CDR1 LGHDT and CDR2 YNNKEL (reference sequence). The CDR3 loop reads CASSHLRQGHSGANVLTF. Supplemented by reference TRBV3-1 and TRBJ2-6, the full variable domain reads DTAVSQTPKYLVTQMGNDKSIKCEQNLGHDTMYWYKQDSKKFLKIMFSYNNKELIINETVPNRFSPKSPDKAHLNLHINSLELGDSAVYFCASSHLRQGHSGANVLTFGAGSRLTVL.

The chain combines TRBV6-2 or TRBV6-3 with TRBJ1-2; TCRdb designates TRBD1, a call that cannot be tested without DNA. Germline V gives CDR1 MNHEY, CDR2 SVGEGT. This CDR3 has 14 amino acids. CDR3 loop: CASSSSLTLGGYTF.

The CDR3: CASSQDVRGLLYGYTF. The chain employs TRBV3-1 and TRBJ1-2. The CDR3 contains 16 residues. Per the germline V gene, CDR1 is LGHDT and CDR2 is YNNKEL (reference sequence).

The rearrangement joins TRBV12-3 or TRBV12-4 to TRBJ2-1; TCRdb gives TRBD2 as the D gene, but with no DNA this cannot be confirmed. The CDR3 is 14 residues long. CDR3 region: CASSRDYLYNEQFF.

The chain joins TRBV3-1 to TRBJ2-7. CDR1 is LGHDT, CDR2 YNNKEL, per germline (reference sequence). This CDR3 spans 13 amino acids. The CDR3 sequence: CASKQLHSYEQYF.

The chain has TRBV4-1 and TRBJ1-1; TCRdb outputs TRBD1, but without DNA this stays unchecked. Looked up from germline, CDR1 is MGHRA and CDR2 is YSYEKL. The CDR3 spans 16 residues. The CDR3 spells CASSQVIGGLNTEAFF.

This chain links TRBV27 with TRBJ1-6; no DNA is available, so the TRBD1 call from TCRdb remains unchecked. Germline loops: CDR1 MNHEY, CDR2 SMNVEV (reference sequence). The CDR3 contains 15 residues. CDR3 protein: CASSPRTLNNSPLHF.